Listed below are T cell receptor beta chains from one sample, sequenced in a study of human T cells and chemical hapten exposure. Using its own MiXCR run on the RACE reads, TCRdb lists one record per CDR3 protein. This sample carries 180,000 or so distinct CDR3 sequences, about 14% of them seen once, and the ten largest clones take about 1.7%. This specimen consisted of whole blood, obtained in connection with sensitization to the hapten diphenylcyclopropenone (DPC). The receptor source for this set is a woman under 40 with alopecia areata. Some clones in this sample may be carry-over from other donors' samples. CDR3s include the opening cysteine and the closing phenylalanine or tryptophan. The D gene is left open where the match is weak. Not every row has a clone size; where given, it reads once, few, many or a size class.

- | TRBJ2-7 | TRBV12-2 | few | CASRPCAGAGCYEQYF | TGTGCAAGTCGCCCTTGCGCAGGAGCAGGGTGCTACGAGCAGTACTTC
TRBD2 | TRBJ2-7 | TRBV29-1 | - | CSEGTKPYEQYF | TGCAGCGAGGGGACTAAGCCCTACGAGCAGTACTTC
TRBD1 | TRBJ1-1 | TRBV7-9 | few | CASSIDGTGGSEAFF | TGTGCCAGCAGTATCGACGGGACAGGGGGATCTGAAGCTTTCTTT
TRBD1 | TRBJ1-6 | TRBV5-1 | many | CASSPLGQIGNSPLHF | TGCGCCAGCAGCCCGCTGGGACAGATAGGAAATTCACCCCTCCACTTT
TRBD1 | TRBJ1-1 | TRBV7-9 | few | CASNPTGDTEAFF | TGTGCCAGCAACCCGACAGGGGACACTGAAGCTTTCTTT
- | TRBJ2-1 | TRBV18 | - | CASSSGHNEQFF | TGTGCCAGCTCGTCCGGGCACAATGAGCAGTTCTTC
TRBD1 | TRBJ1-2 | TRBV28 | many | CASSPGGPPYGYTF | TGTGCCAGCAGCCCAGGGGGCCCTCCCTATGGCTACACCTTC
- | TRBJ2-2 | TRBV5-4 | - | CASSLPTGSAGELFF | TGTGCCAGCAGTCTCCCGACAGGCTCGGCCGGGGAGCTGTTTTTT
- | TRBJ2-1 | TRBV5-1 | few | CASSLEAAAEQFF | TGCGCCAGCAGCTTGGAGGCCGCGGCTGAGCAGTTCTTC
- | TRBJ1-4 | TRBV5-1 | many | CASSPSGTTNEKLFF | TGCGCCAGCAGCCCATCAGGGACAACTAATGAAAAACTGTTTTTT
TRBD1 | TRBJ2-5 | TRBV11-3 | many | CASSTRGQGRPETQYF | TGTGCCAGCAGCACCCGGGGACAGGGGAGACCGGAGACCCAGTACTTC
- | TRBJ2-2 | TRBV18 | few | CASSPGDTTGELFF | TGTGCCAGCTCACCGGGAGATACTACCGGGGAGCTGTTTTTT
- | TRBJ2-7 | TRBV12-5 | many | CASERQGGVIHEQYF | TGTGCTAGTGAACGTCAAGGGGGGGTGATCCACGAGCAGTACTTC
TRBD1 | TRBJ1-5 | TRBV28 | - | CASSLQGGGFNQPQHF | TGTGCCAGCAGCTTACAGGGGGGTGGCTTCAATCAGCCCCAGCATTTT
TRBD2 | TRBJ2-7 | TRBV5-1 | few | CASSLVAGEGEQYF | TGCGCCAGCAGCTTGGTGGCGGGAGAGGGCGAGCAGTACTTC
- | TRBJ1-2 | TRBV5-6 | once | CASTLDSLNYGYTF | TGTGCCAGCACCCTGGACAGCCTTAACTATGGCTACACCTTC
- | TRBJ1-5 | TRBV11-2 | - | CASSLDRGDQPQHF | TGTGCCAGCAGCTTAGATCGGGGGGATCAGCCCCAGCATTTT
TRBD2 | TRBJ2-3 | TRBV24-1 | - | CATSDPGTSGSRGTDTQYF | TGTGCCACCAGTGATCCGGGGACTAGCGGGAGCCGGGGCACAGATACGCAGTATTTT
- | TRBJ2-5 | TRBV20-1 | - | CSARAGYQETQYF | TGCAGTGCTAGAGCGGGGTACCAAGAGACCCAGTACTTC
- | TRBJ2-7 | TRBV7-2 | - | CASSQRTVAYEQYF | TGTGCCAGCAGCCAGCGGACAGTAGCCTACGAGCAGTACTTC
- | TRBJ1-1 | TRBV6-5 | few | CASVPMGLNTEAFF | TGTGCCAGCGTGCCCATGGGGCTGAACACTGAAGCTTTCTTT
- | TRBJ1-1 | TRBV11-2 | - | CASSSREEAFF | TGTGCCAGCAGCTCCCGGGAGGAAGCTTTCTTT
- | TRBJ1-2 | TRBV7-9 | - | CASRRAEPNYGYTF | TGTGCCAGCAGAAGAGCGGAACCTAACTATGGCTACACCTTC
- | TRBJ2-3 | TRBV7-2 | - | CASSLEAYTQYF | TGTGCCAGCAGCTTAGAGGCGTATACGCAGTATTTT
TRBD2 | TRBJ2-1 | TRBV12-3/TRBV12-4 | many | CASSPRVGLRGGRYNEQFF | TGTGCCAGCAGCCCCAGGGTGGGCCTTCGGGGAGGGAGGTACAATGAGCAGTTCTTC
TRBD1 | TRBJ2-1 | TRBV7-9 | - | CASNQQGIDNEQFF | TGTGCCAGCAACCAACAGGGGATCGACAATGAGCAGTTCTTC
- | TRBJ2-3 | TRBV7-3 | few | CASSLSAALPTQYF | TGTGCCAGCAGCTTATCAGCGGCCCTACCTACGCAGTATTTT
- | TRBJ2-7 | TRBV6-2/TRBV6-3 | - | CASSNGGSAVEQYF | TGTGCCAGCAGTAATGGGGGCAGTGCCGTCGAGCAGTACTTC
- | TRBJ2-5 | TRBV29-1 | few | CSVDPGPGETQYF | TGCAGCGTTGACCCAGGGCCGGGAGAGACCCAGTACTTC
TRBD2 | TRBJ2-1 | TRBV5-4 | - | CASSLAGTSGRGEQFF | TGTGCCAGCAGCTTGGCCGGGACTAGCGGGAGGGGTGAGCAGTTCTTC
- | TRBJ2-1 | TRBV11-1 | many | CASSLVRERYNEQFF | TGTGCCAGCAGCTTAGTCCGGGAGAGATACAATGAGCAGTTCTTC
- | TRBJ2-3 | TRBV6-2/TRBV6-3 | few | CASTYEGSSTDTQYF | TGTGCCAGCACCTACGAGGGATCGAGCACAGATACGCAGTATTTT
TRBD1 | TRBJ2-7 | TRBV19 | - | CASKQTGVSYEQYF | TGTGCCAGTAAGCAGACAGGGGTCTCCTACGAGCAGTACTTC
- | TRBJ1-5 | TRBV28 | - | CASSLGWQFNQPQHF | TGTGCCAGCAGTTTGGGTTGGCAGTTCAATCAGCCCCAGCATTTC
- | TRBJ2-2 | TRBV7-2 | few | CASSLAPNREVFF | TGTGCCAGCAGCTTAGCCCCAAACAGGGAGGTGTTTTTT
- | TRBJ2-1 | TRBV7-6 | many | CASSPRGLADRNEQFF | TGTGCCAGCAGCCCGAGGGGCCTAGCTGATCGGAATGAGCAGTTCTTC
TRBD2 | TRBJ2-7 | TRBV11-2 | - | CASSSQLAGDYEQYF | TGTGCCAGCAGCTCCCAGTTAGCGGGGGACTACGAGCAGTACTTC
- | TRBJ1-2 | TRBV10-3 | few | CAISPTIQANYGYTF | TGTGCCATCAGTCCAACCATCCAAGCTAACTATGGCTACACCTTC
- | TRBJ1-1 | TRBV29-1 | - | CSVGEGMNTEAFF | TGCAGCGTTGGGGAAGGGATGAACACTGAAGCTTTCTTT
TRBD1 | TRBJ1-1 | TRBV7-2 | many | CASSLVPGQGEAFF | TGTGCCAGCAGCTTAGTCCCGGGACAGGGTGAAGCTTTCTTT
- | TRBJ1-5 | TRBV29-1 | many | CSVVTEANQPQHF | TGCAGCGTTGTTACGGAAGCCAATCAGCCCCAGCATTTT
TRBD2 | TRBJ2-5 | TRBV29-1 | - | CSVVLLAGAETQYF | TGCAGCGTTGTACTGCTAGCGGGAGCAGAGACCCAGTACTTC
- | TRBJ2-7 | TRBV7-9 | few | CASSRINYEQYF | TGTGCCAGCAGCCGTATAAATTACGAGCAGTACTTC
- | TRBJ1-1 | TRBV5-1 | - | CASSIGPTNTEAFF | TGCGCCAGCAGCATAGGACCTACGAACACTGAAGCTTTCTTT